Presented here are 13 T cell receptor beta chains from one specimen sequenced in a study of identical twins. TCRdb fed the 5' RACE reads into MiXCR, producing one record per CDR3 protein. The sample yields more than 650,000 distinct CDR3 sequences, less than 7% seen once. Sequences were obtained from naive T cells sorted from blood. All receptors derive from a young man in good health.

This clonotype was picked up many times. DNA for the CDR3: TGTGCCAGCAGCCCTCTTACGGGTGGAGAGACCCAGTACTTC. Translation gives CASSPLTGGETQYF. The genes are TRBV5-5 and TRBJ2-5, with D unclear. There are 14 residues in the CDR3. Germline lookup yields CDR1 SGHKS and CDR2 YYEKEE (reference sequence). Trimming shortened V by 4 bases and J by 4 bases, and 14 bases separated the two germline ends.

This clonotype was observed many times. V usage is TRBV12-3 or TRBV12-4 and J usage is TRBJ2-7; weak D call: TRBD1 (5 bases). The CDR3 is 14 residues long. V lost 5 bases and J lost 5, with 16 bases in between. As DNA, the CDR3 is TGTGCCAGCAGTCTCCGGGCAGGGCCCCACGAGCAGTACTTC. This sequence encodes CASSLRAGPHEQYF.

The rearrangement joins TRBV7-7 to TRBJ2-3; 14 nucleotides align to TRBD2. The CDR3 extends over 15 amino acids. The V and J ends lost 5 bases and 6 bases, in that order; junction bases with no gene match: 4. Germline loops: CDR1 SSHAT, CDR2 FNYEAQ (reference sequence). CDR3 protein: CASSQTSGGGDTQYF. CDR3 in DNA: TGTGCCAGCAGCCAGACTAGCGGGGGGGGTGATACGCAGTATTTT.

This clonotype was detected ten times or more. The chain is built from TRBV27 and TRBJ2-7, with 7 bases matching TRBD2. V was clipped by 3 bases and J by 1 base; unmatched bases: 9. Per germline, CDR1 MNHEY and CDR2 SMNVEV (reference sequence). There are 16 residues in the CDR3. The CDR3, as DNA: TGTGCCAGCAGTTTCGGCCTAGCGGAGGGGTCCTACGAGCAGTACTTC. This encodes CASSFGLAEGSYEQYF.

This clonotype turned up a few times. In DNA, the CDR3 is TGTGCCAGCAAGCCAGACTCCTACGAGCAGTACTTC. This codes for CASKPDSYEQYF. The chain carries TRBV28 and TRBJ2-7; D not resolved. V gave up 7 bases and J gave up 0 bases, with 7 bases separating them. The CDR3 length is 12 residues. Per germline, CDR1 MDHEN and CDR2 SYDVKM.

This clonotype was counted at least ten times. V usage is TRBV7-9 and J usage is TRBJ2-5; D remains ambiguous. Germline CDR1 reads SEHNR; CDR2 reads FQNEAQ (reference sequence). The CDR3 extends over 11 amino acids. Trimming pared 6 bases from V and 2 bases from J, leaving 4 bases between. CDR3 protein: CASRSQETQYF. For the CDR3, the DNA is TGTGCCAGCAGGTCACAAGAGACCCAGTACTTC.

The chain couples TRBV3-1 to TRBJ1-1, with 9 bases aligning to TRBD1. V lost 5 bases and J lost 3; bases outside the gene matches: 7. CDR1 is LGHDT and CDR2 is YNNKEL in the germline V gene (reference sequence). The CDR3 has 15 residues. CDR3: CASSVKTGGYTEAFF. The CDR3 nucleotides read TGTGCCAGCAGCGTAAAGACAGGGGGGTACACTGAAGCTTTCTTT.

V gene TRBV2 combines with J gene TRBJ2-2, with a tentative D call TRBD2 (6 bases). This CDR3 is 16 amino acids long. V lost 6 bases, J lost 0 bases, and 14 bases lay in between. Germline loops: CDR1 SNHLY, CDR2 FYNNEI. CDR3 in amino acids: CASRGLRGSNTGELFF. As DNA, the CDR3 is TGTGCCAGCAGGGGCCTGCGGGGTTCGAACACCGGGGAGCTGTTTTTT.

This clonotype was seen many times. The J gene is TRBJ2-7, the V gene TRBV21-1; no check of the table's D call, TRBD1, against the DNA was made. TRBV21-1 is a pseudogene locus. The length of the CDR3 is 18 residues. CDR3 nucleotides: TGTGCCAGCAGCACCCGTTGCCGGCGAGACAGGGGGCCGTACGAGCAGTACGTC. It specifies CASSTRCRRDRGPYEQYV.

This clonotype was detected many times. The chain couples TRBV5-6 to TRBJ2-7, with 9 bases fitting TRBD2. After removal of 3 bases from V and 3 bases from J, the junction contained 7 bases not matched to a gene. This CDR3 contains 15 residues. Germline CDR1 reads SGHDT; CDR2 reads YYEEEE. The CDR3 DNA follows: TGTGCCAGCAGCTCAGGGCTAGCGGGAAACTACGAGCAGTACGTC. It codes for CASSSGLAGNYEQYV.

This clonotype was recorded a few times. The CDR3 bases are TGTGCCAGCAGCCAAAGGACGTGGCGGGACACAGATACGCAGTATTTT. Translated: CASSQRTWRDTDTQYF. This chain links TRBV3-1 with TRBJ2-3, with D perhaps TRBD2 (6 bases). V lost 2 bases, J lost 2 bases, and 14 bases lay in between. This CDR3 region has 16 residues. CDR1 LGHDT and CDR2 YNNKEL come from the germline V gene (reference sequence).

This clonotype was counted at least ten times. The V call is TRBV4-1, the J call TRBJ2-7; the D is unclear. The length of the CDR3 is 15 residues. CDR1 is MGHRA and CDR2 is YSYEKL in the germline V gene. The V and J ends lost 2 bases and 0 bases respectively, with 11 bases between them. Here the CDR3 reads CASSQRDLSSYEQYV. DNA of the CDR3: TGCGCCAGCAGCCAACGCGACTTGAGCTCCTACGAGCAGTACGTC.

The sample holds a few counts of this clonotype. The chain is built from TRBV12-3 or TRBV12-4 and TRBJ1-2, with D possibly matching TRBD1 (6 bases). V lost 5 bases, J lost 8 bases, and 15 bases lay in between. The CDR3 length is 13 residues. The CDR3 sequence: CASSRGGADGYTF. The CDR3 DNA sequence: TGTGCCAGCAGTCGAGGGGGGGCGGACGGCTACACCTTC.